This TCR beta chain originates from a study of metastatic and nonmetastatic thyroid tumors. Study background: Repertoires from malignant and benign thyroid patients were compared across blood and tumor or nodule tissue.

Patients underwent thyroid surgery, and none had received any treatment before it. This clone was found many times. Its target is not known. TCRdb used MiXCR to call clones anew from the PCR reads. In the table there are about 92,000 clones, about 15% of which are singletons. General study findings and limits: The reported finding was significantly higher TCR beta diversity in malignant thyroid tumors relative to benign nodules, in blood and tumor.

V lost 6 bases and J 9 bases, leaving 18 bases between the germline ends. Germline CDR1 LGHDT, CDR2 YNNKEL (reference sequence). CDR3 size: 14 residues. The sequence derives from a female donor with papillary thyroid cancer or a benign thyroid nodule (not recorded which). Some clones in this sample may be carry-over from other donors' samples. The chain employs TRBV3-1 and TRBJ2-1; possibly TRBD1 or TRBD2 for D (6 bases each). Sequenced: blood. The chain's CDR3 is CASSPRREGGEQFF. The CDR3 nucleotides read TGTGCCAGCAGTCCCCGCCGTGAGGGGGGTGAGCAGTTCTTC.